Ten or more counts support the clone carrying this T cell receptor (beta chain). Antigen: not known. The sample is drawn from a study of regulatory T cells in long-lasting Graves disease. Whole-study findings and limits: Peripheral blood alone, not thyroid tissue, underwent study. Between persistent patients, 2,500 to 3,500 public clonotypes were shared, exceeding the 950 to 1,000 shared between new patients.

With iRepertoire HTBI primers and Arm-PCR of CDR3 regions, TCR beta libraries were built. TCRdb ran MiXCR on the multiplex PCR reads and lists one entry per CDR3 protein. The data contain a few hundred thousand distinct CDR3 sequences, 14% of them seen just once; the ten biggest clones take up over 15%. Time point here: newly diagnosed GD, antithyroid drugs for less than 3 months. PBMCs provided the RNA from which the TCR library was made. CDR3 length: 14 amino acids. The V end was cut by 0 bases, the J end by 5 bases, with 7 bases between. Germline V CDR1 and CDR2: SGHAT, FQNNGV. The same sample was also used in a study of T cells in Graves' hyperthyroidism and ophthalmopathy. That publication notes: Most clonotypes expanded in thyroid above 0.001 were likewise present in blood.

This specimen consisted of peripheral blood mononuclear cells (PBMCs), obtained at new diagnosis, from a patient treated with antithyroid drugs. V usage is TRBV11-2 and J usage is TRBJ2-2; no reliable D call. This TCR was sampled from a woman aged 45-60 years with Graves disease. The CDR3, as DNA: TGTGCCAGCAGCTTAGATGGGTATACCGGGGAGCTGTTTTTT. It specifies CASSLDGYTGELFF.